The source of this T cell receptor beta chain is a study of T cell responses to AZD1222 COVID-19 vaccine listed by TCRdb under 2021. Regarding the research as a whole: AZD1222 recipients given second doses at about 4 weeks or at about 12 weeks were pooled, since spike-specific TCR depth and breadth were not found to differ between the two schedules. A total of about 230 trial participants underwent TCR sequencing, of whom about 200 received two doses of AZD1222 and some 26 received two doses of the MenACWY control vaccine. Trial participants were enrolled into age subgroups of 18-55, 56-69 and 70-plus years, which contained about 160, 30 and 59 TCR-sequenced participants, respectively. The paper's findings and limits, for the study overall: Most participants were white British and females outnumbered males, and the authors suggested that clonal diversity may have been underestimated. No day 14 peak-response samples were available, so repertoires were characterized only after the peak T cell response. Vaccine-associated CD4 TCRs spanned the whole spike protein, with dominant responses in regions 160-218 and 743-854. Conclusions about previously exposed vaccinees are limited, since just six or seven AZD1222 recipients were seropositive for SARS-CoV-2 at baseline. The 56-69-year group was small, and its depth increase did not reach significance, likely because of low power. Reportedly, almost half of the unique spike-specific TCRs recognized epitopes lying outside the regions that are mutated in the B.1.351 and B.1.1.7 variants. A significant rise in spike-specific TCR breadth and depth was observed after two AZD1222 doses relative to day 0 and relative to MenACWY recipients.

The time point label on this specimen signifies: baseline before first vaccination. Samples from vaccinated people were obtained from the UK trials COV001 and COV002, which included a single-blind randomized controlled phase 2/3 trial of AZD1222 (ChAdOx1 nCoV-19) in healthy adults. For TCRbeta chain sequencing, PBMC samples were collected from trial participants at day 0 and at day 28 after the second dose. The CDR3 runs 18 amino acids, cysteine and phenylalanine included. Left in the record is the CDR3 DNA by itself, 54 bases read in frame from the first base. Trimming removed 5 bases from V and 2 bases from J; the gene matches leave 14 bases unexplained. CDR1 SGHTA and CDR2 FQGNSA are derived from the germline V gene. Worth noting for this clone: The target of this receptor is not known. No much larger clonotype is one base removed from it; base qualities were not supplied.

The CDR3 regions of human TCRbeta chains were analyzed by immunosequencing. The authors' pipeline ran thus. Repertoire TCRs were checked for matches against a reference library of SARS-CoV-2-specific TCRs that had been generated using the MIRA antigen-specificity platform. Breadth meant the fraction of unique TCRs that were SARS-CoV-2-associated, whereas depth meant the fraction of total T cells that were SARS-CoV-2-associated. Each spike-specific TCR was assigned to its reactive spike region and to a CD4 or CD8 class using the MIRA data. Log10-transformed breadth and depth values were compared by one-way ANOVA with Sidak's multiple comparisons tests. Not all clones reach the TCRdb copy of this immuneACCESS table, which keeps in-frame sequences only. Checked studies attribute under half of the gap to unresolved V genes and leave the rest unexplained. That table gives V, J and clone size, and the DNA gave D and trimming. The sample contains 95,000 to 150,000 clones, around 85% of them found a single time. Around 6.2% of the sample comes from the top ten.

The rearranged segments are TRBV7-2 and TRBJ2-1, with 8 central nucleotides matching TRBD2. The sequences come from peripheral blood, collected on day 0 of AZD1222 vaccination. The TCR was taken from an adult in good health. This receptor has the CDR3 CASSRYSYGGVPYNEQFF. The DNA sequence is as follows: TGTGCCAGCAGCCGTTACTCATACGGGGGGGTTCCCTACAATGAGCAGTTCTTC.